One and the same sample provided the 20 T cell receptor beta chains below, sequenced in a study of CD8+ T cells in alopecia areata listed by TCRdb under 2018. CD4+ cells from a few biomarker-study patients were further sorted into CD25+CD127- cells. The receptor library was made with the immunoSEQ multiplex PCR assay. To provide template for TCR sequencing, every sample had RNA extracted and reverse transcribed into cDNA. TCRdb re-hosts the immuneACCESS table, in-frame sequences only. Its copies lack some clones; in the studies checked, an unresolved V gene accounts for under half of them, and the cause for the rest is not known. This sample gives fewer than 40,000 clones in total; 45% to 65% of them show up just once. The top ten clonotypes cover approximately 1.7% of the sample. Sequenced: CD4+ Tregs sorted from blood. These receptors all stem from a human donor with alopecia areata.

V and J are TRBV27 and TRBJ1-5; no firm D call. Trimming shortened V by 5 bases and J by 7 bases, and 15 bases separated the two germline ends. The CDR3 has 14 residues. Looked up from germline, CDR1 is MNHEY and CDR2 is SMNVEV (reference sequence). The CDR3 DNA sequence: TGTGCCAGCAGTCCTGGGGTGTTGGGGCAGCCCCAGCATTTT. Translated, it gives CASSPGVLGQPQHF.

This clone was counted a few times. The chain has TRBV7-6 and TRBJ2-3, with 9 bases matching TRBD1. There are 15 residues in the CDR3. Germline CDR1 reads SGHVS; CDR2 reads FNYEAQ. V was pared by 4 bases and J by 2 bases, with 4 bases of the junction left unmatched. The CDR3 loop is CASSWGTGLTDTQYF. CDR3 DNA sequence: TGTGCCAGCAGCTGGGGGACAGGGCTCACAGATACGCAGTATTTT.

This clone was detected once. The V gene is TRBV5-1, the J gene TRBJ2-2, with 7 bases that match TRBD1. Germline V gene sequence: CDR1 SGHRS, CDR2 YFSETQ. J gave up 0 bases and V 7 bases, and 6 bases lay outside the gene matches. This CDR3 is built from 15 residues. The CDR3 loop is CASGYGTANTGELFF. As DNA, the CDR3 is TGCGCCAGCGGCTACGGGACAGCGAACACCGGGGAGCTGTTTTTT.

This chain uses TRBV6-5 with TRBJ1-2, with D unresolved. Germline V gene sequence: CDR1 MNHEY, CDR2 SVGAGI. The CDR3 runs 14 residues. Trimming shortened V by 4 bases and J by 7 bases, and 16 bases separated the two germline ends. For the CDR3, the DNA is TGTGCCAGCAGTTCCGGACTAGTCGTCTTTGGCTACACCTTC. Its translation: CASSSGLVVFGYTF.

The rearrangement joins TRBV30 to TRBJ2-4, with a weak D call TRBD1 (6 bases). The CDR3 runs to 13 residues. Germline-derived CDR1 and CDR2 are GTSNPN and SVGIG (reference sequence). Trimming cost V 0 bases and J 9 bases, with 12 bases left between them. CDR3 in amino acids: CAWSVRGVGIQYF. CDR3 sequence (DNA): TGTGCCTGGAGTGTCAGGGGCGTAGGCATTCAGTACTTC.

Details on this clone: At one end, the junction sequence differs from germline, possibly due to a read error. The rearrangement links TRBV6-5 to TRBJ1-1, with a possible D match to TRBD1 (5 bases). The germline CDR1 and CDR2 sequences are MNHEY and SVGAGI. This CDR3 region has 12 residues. In nucleotides, the CDR3 is TGTGCCAGCAGCCGAGCCGGGACTGGAGCTTTCTTT. Its protein product is CASSRAGTGAFF.

J is TRBJ2-3 and V is TRBV29-1; the D is unclear. Trimming removed 2 bases from V and 4 bases from J, with 7 bases in between. The CDR3 contains 12 residues. Germline-derived CDR1 and CDR2 are SQVTM and ANQGSEA. DNA for the CDR3: TGCAGCGTTGAACTTGTCGCAGATACGCAGTATTTT. Amino acids: CSVELVADTQYF.

The rearrangement links TRBV5-6 to TRBJ2-1; 7 nucleotides match TRBD1. The CDR3 loop spans 14 amino acids. V lost 4 bases, J lost 8 bases, and 9 bases stayed unmatched. Germline values: CDR1 SGHDT, CDR2 YYEEEE. CDR3 in amino acids: CASSRRDRADEQFF. The CDR3 DNA is TGTGCCAGCAGCCGACGTGACAGGGCGGATGAGCAGTTCTTC.

The rearrangement uses TRBV27 and TRBJ2-7, with 10 bases aligning to TRBD1. The CDR3 consists of 14 residues. J gave up 6 bases and V 4 bases, and 6 bases lay outside the gene matches. Germline assignment: CDR1 MNHEY and CDR2 SMNVEV (reference sequence). CDR3 sequence reads: CASSSGTGAREQYF. CDR3 bases: TGTGCCAGCAGTTCCGGGACAGGGGCGCGCGAGCAGTACTTC.

This rearrangement joins TRBV7-2 to TRBJ1-6; D unresolved. In germline, CDR1 is SGHTA, CDR2 FQGNSA. The germline V and J ends were trimmed by 1 base and 6 bases, with 4 bases remaining between them. This CDR3 is built from 13 residues. The CDR3 DNA is TGTGCCAGCAGCTTAGGCCGTAATTCACCCCTCCACTTT. It is translated as CASSLGRNSPLHF.

The chain has TRBV4-1 and TRBJ1-1, with no clear D. The ends were cut back, 0 bases at V and 1 base at J, with 3 bases in the middle. Per the germline V gene, CDR1 is MGHRA and CDR2 is YSYEKL. The CDR3 is made up of 13 amino acids. The CDR3 loop reads CASSQDRNTEAFF. CDR3 in DNA: TGCGCCAGCAGCCAAGATAGGAACACTGAAGCTTTCTTT.

This clone occurred a few times. The chain employs TRBV7-2 and TRBJ2-5; perhaps TRBD1 as D (5 bases). Trimming left V 2 bases short and J 5 bases short, with 12 bases between. The CDR3 has 14 residues. Germline values: CDR1 SGHTA, CDR2 FQGNSA. CDR3 protein: CASSLRTMGETQYF. The DNA for the CDR3 is TGTGCCAGCAGCTTACGGACAATGGGGGAGACCCAGTACTTC.

The gene calls are TRBV7-3 and TRBJ2-7; 9 nucleotides match TRBD1. V lost 4 bases to trimming and J lost 5 bases; unmatched junction nucleotides: 12. This CDR3 contains 16 residues. Germline V gene data show CDR1 as SGHTA and CDR2 as FQGTGA. CDR3 nucleotide sequence: TGTGCCAGCAGCTCAACAGGGGGCGCCCCGAGGAACGAGCAGTACTTC. Protein product: CASSSTGGAPRNEQYF.

This sequence joins TRBV4-3 and TRBJ2-2; 7 bases agree with TRBD1. From germline, CDR1 is LGHNA and CDR2 YSLEER. Trimming removed 4 bases from V and 1 base from J; junction bases left unmatched: 18. The CDR3 loop spans 20 amino acids. CDR3 sequence (DNA): TGCGCCAGCAGCCTGTCTGGGGACAGCCTTTCACCCAGGAACACCGGGGAGCTGTTTTTT. This gives the protein CASSLSGDSLSPRNTGELFF.

The CDR3 DNA sequence: TGCGCCAGCAGCTTGAGGTCCTATGAGCAGTTCTTC. Amino acids: CASSLRSYEQFF. This rearrangement joins TRBV5-1 to TRBJ2-1; D gene uncertain. V lost 1 base, J lost 8 bases, and 7 bases lay in between. The CDR3 extends over 12 amino acids. The germline V gene has CDR1 SGHRS and CDR2 YFSETQ.

This chain links TRBV6-5 with TRBJ2-4; D not resolved. CDR3 length: 14 residues. CDR1 and CDR2 from the germline V gene are MNHEY and SVGAGI. V lost 0 bases and J lost 8, with 11 bases in between. The CDR3 loop is CASSYSSILDIQYF. DNA of the CDR3: TGTGCCAGCAGTTACTCTTCCATCTTAGACATTCAGTACTTC.

V gene TRBV2 combines with J gene TRBJ2-2; D is unresolved. Trimming removed 3 bases from V and 3 bases from J, with 8 bases in between. CDR1 SNHLY and CDR2 FYNNEI come from the germline V gene. CDR3 length equals 14 residues. For the CDR3, the DNA is TGTGCCAGCAGTGAGAAGCACGACACCGGGGAGCTGTTTTTT. Its protein product is CASSEKHDTGELFF.

The chain recombines TRBV7-6 with TRBJ2-7; TRBD1 might be the D (6 bases). CDR1 and CDR2 from the germline V gene are SGHVS and FNYEAQ. This CDR3 spans 18 amino acids. V was shortened by 1 base and J by 6 bases, with 25 bases between the two germline ends. The CDR3, as DNA: TGTGCCAGCAGCTTAGAGTTCCCAGACACGAGGGGGTCTTCCGAGCAGTACTTC. This gives the protein CASSLEFPDTRGSSEQYF.

In its sample, this clone was seen once. The chain couples TRBV5-6 to TRBJ1-1; D call uncertain. Looked up from germline, CDR1 is SGHDT and CDR2 is YYEEEE. The length of the CDR3 is 14 residues. V lost 0 bases and J lost 3, with 9 bases in between. The CDR3, as DNA: TGTGCCAGCAGCTTGGTTACATCCTACACTGAAGCTTTCTTT. It specifies CASSLVTSYTEAFF.

The chain joins TRBV7-8 to TRBJ2-5; 8 bases align to TRBD1. The length of the CDR3 is 16 residues. Germline V gene data show CDR1 as SGHVS and CDR2 as FQNEAQ. The J segment lost 5 bases and the V segment lost 2 bases, leaving 10 bases of the junction unmatched. The CDR3 loop is CASSLPPPGGYETQYF. Written as DNA, the CDR3 is TGTGCCAGCAGCTTACCGCCCCCAGGGGGCTACGAGACCCAGTACTTC.